One and the same sample provided the 7 T cell receptor beta chains below, sequenced in a study of identical twins. TCRdb reprocessed the 5' RACE reads with MiXCR, giving one entry per CDR3 protein. The data contain about 920,000 distinct CDR3 sequences, 9% to 15% of them singletons. This same sample was also part of a study on yellow fever vaccine responses in identical twins.

The specimen was PBMCs. The receptors derive from a young woman in good health.

The chain links TRBV11-2 to TRBJ2-7; possible D gene TRBD1, 7 bases. Germline V gives CDR1 SGHAT, CDR2 FQNNGV. The CDR3 runs to 13 residues. Between the trimmed V and J ends, which lost 0 bases and 5 bases, there was a span of 8 bases. The CDR3 DNA reads TGTGCCAGCAGCTTAGACAGGGGGGACGAGCAGTACTTC. Its translation: CASSLDRGDEQYF. Filled out from reference TRBV11-2 and TRBJ2-7, the complete variable domain reads EAGVAQSPRYKIIEKRQSVAFWCNPISGHATLYWYQQILGQGPKLLIQFQNNGVVDDSQLPKDRFSAERLKGVDSTLKIQPAKLEDSAVYLCASSLDRGDEQYFGPGTRLTVT.

The gene calls are TRBV24-1 and TRBJ2-3, with TRBD2 matching over 10 bases. Losses at the gene ends were 7 bases for V and 3 bases for J; bases not matched to a gene: 3. CDR3 size: 14 residues. Germline loops: CDR1 KGHDR, CDR2 SFDVKD. The CDR3, as DNA: TGTGCCACCAGCAGCGGGAGGGGTACAGATACGCAGTATTTT. It encodes CATSSGRGTDTQYF.

This clonotype was seen only a few times. The chain recombines TRBV20-1 with TRBJ2-1; 9 bases align to TRBD1. The CDR3 has 16 residues. V shed 5 bases, J shed 9 bases, and the junction held 17 bases outside the gene matches. Germline CDR1 is DFQATT and CDR2 is SNEGSKA (reference sequence). Here the CDR3 reads CSAYTQTGGFGSEQFF. The CDR3, as DNA: TGCAGTGCTTATACCCAGACAGGGGGTTTTGGGAGTGAGCAGTTCTTC.

This clonotype was observed at least ten times. The CDR3 bases are TGCAGTGCTATGGTTCCGGCGAAGAATGAGCAGTTCTTC. It encodes CSAMVPAKNEQFF. The chain has TRBV20-1 and TRBJ2-1, with D unclear. V gave up 4 bases and J gave up 7 bases, with 14 bases separating them. Looked up from germline, CDR1 is DFQATT and CDR2 is SNEGSKA (reference sequence). The length of the CDR3 is 13 residues.

This clonotype was counted a few times. The chain uses TRBV7-9 and TRBJ2-7; 8 nucleotides align to TRBD1. The CDR3 is 12 amino acids. Trimming removed 6 bases from V and 6 bases from J; junction bases left unmatched: 4. CDR1 is SEHNR and CDR2 is FQNEAQ in the germline V gene (reference sequence). CDR3: CASSLQGVEQYF. The CDR3 region has the DNA TGTGCCAGCAGTCTACAGGGGGTCGAGCAGTACTTC.

This clonotype was seen a few times. The V gene is TRBV10-3, the J gene TRBJ1-5; D unresolved. CDR1 is ENHRY and CDR2 is SYGVKD in the germline V gene. Trimming took off 4 bases at V and 4 bases at J, with 8 bases between the two ends. The CDR3 totals 13 residues. CDR3 sequence: CAISAAGNQPQHF. In nucleotides, the CDR3 is TGTGCCATCAGTGCCGCGGGAAATCAGCCCCAGCATTTT.

This clonotype turned up a few times. The V gene is TRBV5-6, the J gene TRBJ1-5; D remains ambiguous. The CDR3 sequence is 15 residues long. Trimming removed 0 bases from V and 4 bases from J, with 11 bases in between. The germline gives CDR1 SGHDT, CDR2 YYEEEE. Here the CDR3 DNA reads TGTGCCAGCAGCTTGGCCTTGGCCGAGAATCAGCCCCAGCATTTT. Protein: CASSLALAENQPQHF.